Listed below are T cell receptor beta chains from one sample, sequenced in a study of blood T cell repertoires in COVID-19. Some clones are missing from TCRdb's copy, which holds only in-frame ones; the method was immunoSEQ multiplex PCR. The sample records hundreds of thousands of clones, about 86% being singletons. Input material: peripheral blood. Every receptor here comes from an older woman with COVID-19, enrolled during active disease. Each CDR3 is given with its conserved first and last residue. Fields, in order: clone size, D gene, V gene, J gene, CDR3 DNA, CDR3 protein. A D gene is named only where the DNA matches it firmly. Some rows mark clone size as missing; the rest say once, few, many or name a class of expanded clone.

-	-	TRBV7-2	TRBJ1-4	TGTGCCAGCAGCCCCCCTTTCACTGGTAAACTGTTTTTT	CASSPPFTGKLFF
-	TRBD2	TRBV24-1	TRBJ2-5	TGTGCCACCAGTGATTCCCGGACTAGCTTAGAGACCCAGTACTTC	CATSDSRTSLETQYF
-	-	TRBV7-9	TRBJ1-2	TGTGCCAGCAGGGGTATGCGGTCCCGCTATGGCTACACCTTC	CASRGMRSRYGYTF
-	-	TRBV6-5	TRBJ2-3	TGTGCCAGCAGTTACTCCAGGGGAGATACGCAGTATTTT	CASSYSRGDTQYF
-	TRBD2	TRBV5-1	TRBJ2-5	TGCGCCAGCAGCTTGCACCTAGCGGGCCCCTATCAAGAGACCCAGTACTTC	CASSLHLAGPYQETQYF
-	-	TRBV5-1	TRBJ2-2	TGCGCCAGCAGCTTGGCCACGGGGAACACCGGGGAGCTGTTTTTT	CASSLATGNTGELFF
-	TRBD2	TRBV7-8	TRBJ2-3	TGTGCCAGCAGCTTAGGGGCCCCTAGCGGTAGTACAGATACGCAGTATTTT	CASSLGAPSGSTDTQYF
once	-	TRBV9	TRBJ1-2	TGTGCCAGCAGCGCCGGGGTTCTTAACTATGGCTACACCTTC	CASSAGVLNYGYTF
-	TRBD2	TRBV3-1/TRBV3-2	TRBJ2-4	TGTGCCAGCAGCCAAGACTATCCACTAGCGGGGACATTACTAGCCAAAAACATTCAGTACTTC	CASSQDYPLAGTLLAKNIQYF
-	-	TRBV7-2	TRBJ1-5	TGTGCCAGCAGCTGGACAGAGAATCAGCCCCAGCATTTT	CASSWTENQPQHF
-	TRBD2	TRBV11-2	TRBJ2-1	TGTGCCAGCAGCGGAGCGGGGTTGAGGTACAATGAGCAGTTCTTC	CASSGAGLRYNEQFF
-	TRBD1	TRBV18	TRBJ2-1	TGTGCCAGCTCACCGGGGACAGGGGGCCGAGATGAGCAGTTCTTC	CASSPGTGGRDEQFF
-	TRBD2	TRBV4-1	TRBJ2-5	TGCGCCAGCAGCCAGGGGACTAGCGGTAACCAAGAGACCCAGTACTTC	CASSQGTSGNQETQYF
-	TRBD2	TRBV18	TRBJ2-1	TGTGCCAGCTCACTACTAGCGGGGGGATACAATGAGCAGTTCTTC	CASSLLAGGYNEQFF
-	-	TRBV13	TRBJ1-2	TGTGCCAGCAGCTTTCCAGACAATCCCTATGGCTACACCTTC	CASSFPDNPYGYTF
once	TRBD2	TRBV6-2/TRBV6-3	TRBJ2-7	TGTGCCAGCAGTTACGGGAGCGGGGCTGCCTCCTACGAGCAGTACTTC	CASSYGSGAASYEQYF
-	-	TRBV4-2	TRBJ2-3	TGTGCCAGCAGCCGAGGCGGACCGGGGGGCACAGATACGCAGTATTTT	CASSRGGPGGTDTQYF
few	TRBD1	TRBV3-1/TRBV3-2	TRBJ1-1	TGTGCCAGCAGCCTCAGACAGGGCGGCACTGAAGCTTTCTTT	CASSLRQGGTEAFF
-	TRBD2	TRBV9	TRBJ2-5	TGTGCCAGCAGCGTAACTAGCGGGAAGGGCTTTGAGACCCAGTACTTC	CASSVTSGKGFETQYF
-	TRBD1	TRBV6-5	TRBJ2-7	TGTGCCAGCAGCCCAGGACAGGGCCGCTACGAGCAGTACTTC	CASSPGQGRYEQYF
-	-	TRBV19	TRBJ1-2	TGTGCCACCGAAAGAGGGACTTCCAACTATGGCTACACCTTC	CATERGTSNYGYTF
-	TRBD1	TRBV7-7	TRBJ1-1	TGTGCCAGCAGCTCCGGGGGGGGGAGACAGGGAGGAAGGGATGAGGACACTGAAGCTTTCTTT	CASSSGGGRQGGRDEDTEAFF
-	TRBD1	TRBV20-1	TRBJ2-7	TGCAGTGCTAGCCGAGGGACAGCTCTGAGCTTC	CSASRGTALSF
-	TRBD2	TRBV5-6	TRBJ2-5	TGTGCCAGCAGCTCGCCGCCGGTTAGCGGGGGACCCGAGGGAGAGACCCAGTACTTC	CASSSPPVSGGPEGETQYF
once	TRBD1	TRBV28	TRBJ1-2	TGTGCCAGTTCACAGGGGGGCTACACCTTC	CASSQGGYTF
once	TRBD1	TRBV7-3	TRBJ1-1	TGTGCCAGCAGCTTTCAGGGGGCTGAAGCTTTCTTT	CASSFQGAEAFF
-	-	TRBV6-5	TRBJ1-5	TGTGCCAGCAGGGACCAAGCGGATCAGCCCCAGCATTTT	CASRDQADQPQHF
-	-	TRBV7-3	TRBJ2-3	TGTGCCAGCAGCTTAATCGGGGGGCCTAGAGATACGCAGTATTTT	CASSLIGGPRDTQYF
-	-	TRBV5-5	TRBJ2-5	TGTGCCAGCAGCTGGGGGCGTTGGGAGACCCAGTACTTC	CASSWGRWETQYF
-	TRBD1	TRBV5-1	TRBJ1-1	TGCGCCAGCAGCTTGGTAGGACAGGGGGACACTGAAGCTTTCTTT	CASSLVGQGDTEAFF
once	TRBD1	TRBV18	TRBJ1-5	TGTGCCAGCTCAACGGACAGGGGAGGAGAGAATCAGCCCCAGCATTTT	CASSTDRGGENQPQHF
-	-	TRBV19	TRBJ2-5	TGTGCCAGTAGTGCCCTATCGGGTCAAGAGACCCAGTACTTC	CASSALSGQETQYF
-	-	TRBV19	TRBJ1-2	TGTGCCACTTCAGGGGACCGAAGCCCGGGAGGCTACACCTTC	CATSGDRSPGGYTF
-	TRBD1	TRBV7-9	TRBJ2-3	TGTGCCAGCAGCTCCCGCCGGGACAGGGTCACAGATACGCAGTATTTT	CASSSRRDRVTDTQYF
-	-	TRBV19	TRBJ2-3	TGTGCCAGTAGTACTATCGAGGTACATACGCAGTATTTT	CASSTIEVHTQYF
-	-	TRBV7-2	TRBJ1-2	TGTGCCAGCAGCTTAGAAGGGGGAAGGGGCTACACCTTC	CASSLEGGRGYTF
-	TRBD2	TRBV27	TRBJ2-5	TGTGCCAGCATGCCTAGCGGGGGGACCAGGACCCAGTACTTC	CASMPSGGTRTQYF
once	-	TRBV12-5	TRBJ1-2	TGTGCTAGTGGGGGGCAGCCTAACTATGGCTACACCTTC	CASGGQPNYGYTF
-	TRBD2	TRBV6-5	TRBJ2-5	TGTGCCAGCAGTTCACCGGGACTAAATGCTCCGGAGACCCAGTACTTC	CASSSPGLNAPETQYF
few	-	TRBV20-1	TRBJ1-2	TGCAGTGCTAGTTGGCACATCAACTATGGCTACACCTTC	CSASWHINYGYTF
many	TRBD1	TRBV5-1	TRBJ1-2	TGCGCCAGCAGCTTCGAAACAGGGGGTAAAAGCTACACCTTC	CASSFETGGKSYTF
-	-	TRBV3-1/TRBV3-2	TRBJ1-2	TGTGCCAGCAGCCAAGCGGGTTATGGCTACACCTTC	CASSQAGYGYTF
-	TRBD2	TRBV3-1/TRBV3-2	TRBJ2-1	TGTGCCAGCAGCCAAGCTAGCGGTCCCTTCTACAATGAGCAGTTCTTC	CASSQASGPFYNEQFF
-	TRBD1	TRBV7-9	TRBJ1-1	TGTGCCAGCAGCTCCTGGGCACAGGGGCTCAAAGCTTTCTTT	CASSSWAQGLKAFF
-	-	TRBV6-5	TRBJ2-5	TGTGCCAGCAGTCTTCAGGGATGGAAAGAGACCCAGTACTTC	CASSLQGWKETQYF
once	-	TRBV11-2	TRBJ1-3	TGTGCCAGCAGCCACAGTCAACAAGGAAACACCATATATTTT	CASSHSQQGNTIYF